Below, 13 T cell receptor beta chains from the same sample are listed, as sequenced in a study of T cell repertoires in ileal Crohn's disease. TCRdb's table, derived via immunoSEQ multiplex PCR, lists solely in-frame clones and lacks some. The sample includes about 630 clones, roughly 85% of them seen just once. Stated time point: neoterminal ileum biopsy at postoperative endoscopy, about 6 months after surgery. Sample: ileal tissue. All receptors derive from an adult with Crohn's disease.

The table lists this clone with a count of one. This chain connects TRBV6-1 to TRBJ2-7; 9 positions match TRBD1. V shed 3 bases and J 0 bases; nucleotides not matched to a gene: 3. The V gene's germline CDR1 is MNHNS and CDR2 SASEGT. This CDR3 has 15 amino acids. CDR3 nucleotide sequence: TGTGCCAGCAGTGATGCACAGGGGGCCTCCTACGAGCAGTACTTC. Its translation: CASSDAQGASYEQYF.

The chain carries TRBV27 and TRBJ1-6; 9 nucleotides line up with TRBD1. The CDR3 is made up of 16 amino acids. With 2 bases clipped from V and 10 bases from J, the junction kept 9 bases outside the gene matches. Germline V CDR1 and CDR2: MNHEY, SMNVEV (reference sequence). The CDR3 sequence is CASSLMPGQGKSPLHF. In nucleotides, the CDR3 is TGTGCCAGCAGTTTAATGCCTGGACAGGGGAAGTCACCCCTCCACTTT.

V gene TRBV19 combines with J gene TRBJ2-3; no reliable D call. The CDR3 consists of 14 residues. V was cut by 5 bases and J by 6 bases, with 15 bases left in between. Germline V gives CDR1 LNHDA, CDR2 SQIVND (reference sequence). The CDR3 DNA sequence: TGTGCCAGTAGTCCGAGAACAGAGGCGGATACGCAGTATTTT. Encoded protein: CASSPRTEADTQYF.

This clone has only a few counts. V gene TRBV5-6 combines with J gene TRBJ2-7; no clear D gene. The CDR3 runs to 13 residues. CDR1 is SGHDT, CDR2 YYEEEE, per germline. V shed 3 bases and J shed 3 bases, with 10 bases lying between them. CDR3 DNA sequence: TGTGCCAGCAGCTATCCTACAAGCTACGAGCAGTACTTC. Residues: CASSYPTSYEQYF. The complete variable domain, with remaining parts taken from reference TRBV5-6 and TRBJ2-7, reads DAGVTQSPTHLIKTRGQQVTLRCSPKSGHDTVSWYQQALGQGPQFIFQYYEEEERQRGNFPDRFSGHQFPNYSSELNVNALLLGDSALYLCASSYPTSYEQYFGPGTRLTVT.

This chain uses TRBV7-6 with TRBJ1-2; the D is unclear. The V gene lost 1 base and the J gene lost 4 bases, with 19 bases spanning the gap. There are 17 residues in the CDR3. Germline V CDR1 and CDR2: SGHVS, FNYEAQ. For the CDR3, the DNA is TGTGCCAGCAGCTTAGGCCCAGGCTCAATAATCGGCTATGGCTACACCTTC. It encodes CASSLGPGSIIGYGYTF.

The chain employs TRBV11-3 and TRBJ1-5; 7 nucleotides agree with TRBD1. CDR1 SGHNT and CDR2 YENEEA come from the germline V gene. This CDR3 comprises 20 residues. J lost 1 base, V lost 0 bases, and 15 bases had no gene match. CDR3 loop: CASSLDWIRGRGPSNQPQHF. The CDR3 nucleotides read TGTGCCAGCAGCTTAGATTGGATCAGGGGGAGAGGCCCCAGCAATCAGCCCCAGCATTTT. Combining the CDR3 with reference TRBV11-3 and TRBJ1-5 gives the whole variable domain EAGVVQSPRYKIIEKKQPVAFWCNPISGHNTLYWYLQNLGQGPELLIRYENEEAVDDSQLPKDRFSAERLKGVDSTLKIQPAELGDSAVYLCASSLDWIRGRGPSNQPQHFGDGTRLSIL.

This chain uses TRBV10-3 with TRBJ2-2; D uncertain. This CDR3 has 15 amino acids. The ends were cut back, 2 bases at V and 1 base at J, with 8 bases in the middle. The germline V gene encodes CDR1 ENHRY and CDR2 SYGVKD. The CDR3 DNA reads TGTGCCATCAGTGAGCGGCAGGTGAACACCGGGGAGCTGTTTTTT. The encoded protein is CAISERQVNTGELFF.

The J gene is TRBJ2-2, the V gene TRBV11-2, with D hard to call. The CDR3 is 14 residues long. V lost 5 bases and J lost 1, with 8 bases in between. Germline assignment: CDR1 SGHAT and CDR2 FQNNGV. The CDR3 protein is CASSPLRNTGELFF. The CDR3 DNA reads TGTGCCAGCAGCCCTCTCCGGAACACCGGGGAGCTGTTTTTT. Full variable domain (rest looked up from reference TRBV11-2 and TRBJ2-2): EAGVAQSPRYKIIEKRQSVAFWCNPISGHATLYWYQQILGQGPKLLIQFQNNGVVDDSQLPKDRFSAERLKGVDSTLKIQPAKLEDSAVYLCASSPLRNTGELFFGEGSRLTVL.

The chain is built from TRBV29-1 and TRBJ1-1; TRBD1 is a possible D gene (6 bases). Per the germline V gene, CDR1 is SQVTM and CDR2 is ANQGSEA. V lost 4 bases, J lost 4 bases, and 13 bases lay in between. The CDR3 is 13 residues long. The CDR3 sequence is CSVAAGAGTEAFF. The CDR3 region has the DNA TGCAGCGTTGCAGCAGGGGCGGGCACTGAAGCTTTCTTT.

Concerning this clone: Relative to the germline gene, one junction end is altered; a read error may explain this. This sequence joins TRBV20-1 and TRBJ2-7, with a weak D call TRBD1 (5 bases). CDR1 and CDR2 from the germline V gene are DFQATT and SNEGSKA (reference sequence). CDR3 size: 11 residues. CDR3 protein: CSASIDSDAIF. The DNA for the CDR3 is TGCAGTGCTAGTATTGACAGCGATGCGATATTC.

The J gene is TRBJ2-5, the V gene TRBV19; 11 bases agree with TRBD1. Germline CDR1 reads LNHDA; CDR2 reads SQIVND (reference sequence). V shed 6 bases, J shed 2 bases, and the junction held 5 bases outside the gene matches. CDR3 size: 15 residues. The DNA of the CDR3 is TGTGCCAGTAGCGGCAGGGACAGGGGGCAAGAGACCCAGTACTTC. This codes for CASSGRDRGQETQYF.

The chain recombines TRBV11-2 with TRBJ2-7; no clear D gene. Trimming took off 5 bases at V and 0 bases at J, with 14 bases between the two ends. Germline V gene lookup returns CDR1 SGHAT and CDR2 FQNNGV. There are 15 residues in the CDR3. CDR3 sequence: CASSPQLDNSYEQYF. The CDR3 DNA is TGTGCCAGCAGCCCCCAGCTAGACAACTCCTACGAGCAGTACTTC.

The V and J genes are TRBV6-5 and TRBJ2-7; D tentatively fits TRBD1 or TRBD2 (5 bases each). There are 14 residues in the CDR3. CDR1 MNHEY and CDR2 SVGAGI come from the germline V gene. Trimming removed 6 bases at V and 0 bases at J, with 12 bases between. The CDR3 loop reads CASSPGTSSYEQYF. The CDR3, as DNA: TGTGCCAGCAGCCCCGGGACGAGCTCCTACGAGCAGTACTTC.